The 2 T cell receptor beta chains given below trace back to one sample, sequenced in a study of post-analysis software for immune sequencing data. Study outcomes and limitations: TRBV5-6, TRBV5-1 and TRBV20-1 belonged to a set of about 5 TRBV segments that were more frequent in patients than controls.

cDNA libraries for TCR beta contained unique molecular identifiers. TCRdb re-called the PCR reads with MiXCR, one entry per CDR3 protein. Counted here are 750,000 to 950,000 distinct CDR3 sequences, under 70% occurring once; the ten biggest clones make up approximately 4.5%. Their specific antigens are unknown. The specimen sequenced was blood. These receptors all come from a girl aged 5 to 17 with multiple sclerosis.

This clonotype was counted between two and nine times. The chain carries TRBV27 and TRBJ1-2; D is perhaps TRBD1 (5 bases). CDR3 length: 13 amino acids. CDR1 MNHEY and CDR2 SMNVEV come from the germline V gene (reference sequence). V lost 6 bases, J lost 4 bases, and 12 bases lay in between. This CDR3 reads CASSPRGIYGYTF. The CDR3 region has the DNA TGTGCCAGCAGCCCTAGGGGCATCTATGGCTACACCTTC.

A few counts support this clonotype. The chain couples TRBV12-3 or TRBV12-4 to TRBJ2-5; TRBD1 or TRBD2 may be the D gene (5 bases each). TRBJ2-7 matches the DNA end more closely, so the J call is doubtful. The CDR3 is 14 amino acids. The CDR3 reads CASRPLGESNEQYF. CDR3 coding DNA: TGTGCCAGCCGCCCGCTAGGGGAGTCTAACGAGCAGTACTTC.